Shown below are 23 T cell receptor beta chains from a single sample sequenced in a study of early T cells in non-severe SARS-CoV-2 infection. TCRdb passed the 5' RACE reads through MiXCR, listing each CDR3 protein once. This table holds just over 65,000 distinct CDR3 sequences, around 13% found once. The sample taken for sequencing was whole blood. These receptors were collected from an adult who was a healthcare worker with PCR-confirmed SARS-CoV-2 infection or an uninfected control (not recorded which).

The chain carries TRBV11-2 and TRBJ2-7; 9 bases agree with TRBD2. Trimming took 5 bases from V and 7 from J; bases not matched to a gene: 9. CDR3 length: 14 amino acids. Per germline, CDR1 SGHAT and CDR2 FQNNGV. The DNA for the CDR3 is TGTGCCAGCAGCCTACCCGGGACTAGCCGAGAGCAGTACTTC. The encoded protein is CASSLPGTSREQYF.

J is TRBJ2-3 and V is TRBV28, with TRBD1 matching over 7 bases. V lost 6 bases, J lost 2 bases, and 8 bases stayed unmatched. Germline V lookup: CDR1 MDHEN, CDR2 SYDVKM. The CDR3 sequence is 15 residues long. The CDR3 DNA is TGTGCCAGCAGGGTTGGGACAGCGAACACAGATACGCAGTATTTT. It codes for CASRVGTANTDTQYF. Looking up the rest from reference TRBV28 and TRBJ2-3 gives the full variable domain: DVKVTQSSRYLVKRTGEKVFLECVQDMDHENMFWYRQDPGLGLRLIYFSYDVKMKEKGDIPEGYSVSREKKERFSLILESASTNQTSMYLCASRVGTANTDTQYFGPGTRLTVL.

This clonotype was observed many times. The chain employs TRBV3-1 and TRBJ2-7; D is undetermined. The CDR3 covers 11 residues. The V end was cut by 7 bases, the J end by 7 bases, with 11 bases between. CDR1 is LGHDT, CDR2 YNNKEL, per germline (reference sequence). This CDR3 is CASTQQGEQYF. The DNA of the CDR3 is TGTGCCAGCACCCAGCAAGGGGAGCAGTACTTC.

The genes are TRBV5-6 and TRBJ1-1, with 10 bases fitting TRBD1. The CDR3 is 16 amino acids. V trimming: 1 base; J trimming: 1 base; junction bases outside the gene matches: 4. Germline-derived CDR1 and CDR2 are SGHDT and YYEEEE. The CDR3 region has the DNA TGTGCCAGCAGCTTGTGGGGACAGGGGACGAACACTGAAGCTTTCTTT. The encoded protein is CASSLWGQGTNTEAFF.

This clonotype turned up a few times. This chain joins TRBV7-2 and TRBJ2-3; D gene unclear. Trimming pared 5 bases from V and 2 bases from J, leaving 11 bases between. This CDR3 has 14 amino acids. Germline V gene data show CDR1 as SGHTA and CDR2 as FQGNSA. This CDR3 is CASSARHPTDTQYF. CDR3 nucleotides: TGTGCCAGCAGCGCCCGACACCCCACAGATACGCAGTATTTT.

This clonotype was found many times. The chain is built from TRBV4-1 and TRBJ2-1, with D maybe TRBD2 (5 bases). Per the germline V gene, CDR1 is MGHRA and CDR2 is YSYEKL. The CDR3 runs to 14 residues. With 0 bases removed from V and 5 bases from J, the gap between germline ends came to 8 bases. The CDR3 DNA sequence: TGCGCCAGCAGCCAAGACGGAGCGGACAATGAGCAGTTCTTC. Translation: CASSQDGADNEQFF.

The chain recombines TRBV28 with TRBJ2-7; TRBD1 matches 9 bases. Looked up from germline, CDR1 is MDHEN and CDR2 is SYDVKM. The V gene end was trimmed by 2 bases and the J gene end by 0 bases; junction bases not matched to a gene: 5. This CDR3 has 16 amino acids. CDR3 residues: CASSLGGQGFSYEQYF. As DNA, the CDR3 is TGTGCCAGCAGTTTAGGCGGACAGGGGTTCTCCTACGAGCAGTACTTC.

This clonotype was picked up a small number of times. The genes are TRBV7-9 and TRBJ2-1, with TRBD2 matching 12 bases. From germline, CDR1 is SEHNR and CDR2 FQNEAQ (reference sequence). Losses at the gene ends were 2 bases for V and 16 bases for J; bases not matched to a gene: 9. The CDR3 has 14 residues. CDR3 DNA: TGTGCCAGCAGCTTAAAGACTAGCGGGAGACCTACATTCTTC. The encoded protein is CASSLKTSGRPTFF.

This clonotype was counted only a few times. The V gene is TRBV6-6, the J gene TRBJ1-6; TRBD1 might be the D (5 bases). This CDR3 comprises 16 residues. The V gene's germline CDR1 is MNHNY and CDR2 SVGAGI (reference sequence). The ends were cut back, 6 bases at V and 0 bases at J, with 12 bases in the middle. CDR3: CASRDGGSSYNSPLHF. CDR3 sequence (DNA): TGTGCCAGCAGAGACGGGGGGAGCTCCTATAATTCACCCCTCCACTTT.

In this sample, this clonotype turned up a few times. The V call is TRBV6-2 or TRBV6-3, the J call TRBJ2-1; 8 positions match TRBD1. V trimming: 5 bases; J trimming: 6 bases; junction bases outside the gene matches: 9. The CDR3 is 15 amino acids. The germline V gene encodes CDR1 MNHEY and CDR2 SVGEGT. The CDR3 DNA reads as TGTGCCAGCAGTCCCTGGACAGGGATCGGCAATGAGCAGTTCTTC. This translates into CASSPWTGIGNEQFF.

The rearrangement links TRBV29-1 to TRBJ1-2, with D possibly TRBD1 on 6 matching bases. The length of the CDR3 is 12 residues. Germline V CDR1 and CDR2: SQVTM, ANQGSEA. V dropped 5 bases and J dropped 4 bases, with 11 bases sitting between them. In nucleotides, the CDR3 is TGCAGCGTTCAAGGAGGGGGCTATGGCTACACCTTC. As protein: CSVQGGGYGYTF.

This clonotype has a count of ten or more. The rearrangement links TRBV14 to TRBJ1-1; unclear D gene. This CDR3 has 13 residues. Germline CDR1 is SGHDN and CDR2 is FVKESK. The V gene lost 1 base and the J gene lost 3 bases, with 6 bases spanning the gap. CDR3 nucleotides: TGTGCCAGCAGCCAAGGAAGCCACACTGAAGCTTTCTTT. Amino acids: CASSQGSHTEAFF.

At least ten counts were recorded for this clonotype. The gene calls are TRBV5-1 and TRBJ1-1; D unresolved. CDR1 is SGHRS, CDR2 YFSETQ, per germline. This CDR3 comprises 14 residues. The V end was cut by 1 base, the J end by 1 base, with 8 bases between. The DNA for the CDR3 is TGCGCCAGCAGCTTGAATTCAGCGAACACTGAAGCTTTCTTT. Its translation: CASSLNSANTEAFF.

This chain joins TRBV7-9 and TRBJ2-1; D unclear. V was shortened by 4 bases and J by 0 bases, with 4 bases between the two germline ends. The V gene's germline CDR1 is SEHNR and CDR2 FQNEAQ (reference sequence). The CDR3 spans 13 residues. In nucleotides, the CDR3 is TGTGCCAGCAGCTCGGTCTCCTACAATGAGCAGTTCTTC. The encoded protein is CASSSVSYNEQFF.

This clonotype has only a few counts. The CDR3 region has the DNA TGTGCCAGCAGGAAAACTAGCGGGCTAAGCACAGATACGCAGTATTTT. Translating it yields CASRKTSGLSTDTQYF. This chain uses TRBV6-6 with TRBJ2-3, with 9 bases that match TRBD2. Germline V CDR1 and CDR2: MNHNY, SVGAGI (reference sequence). After removal of 6 bases from V and 0 bases from J, the junction contained 7 bases not matched to a gene. This CDR3 contains 16 residues.

This clonotype was counted a few times. The chain recombines TRBV12-3 or TRBV12-4 with TRBJ2-7, with 13 bases fitting TRBD2. The CDR3 has 15 residues. V dropped 6 bases and J dropped 3; count of bases not matched to a gene: 5. The CDR3 sequence is CASSPGLAGFYEQYF. CDR3 bases: TGTGCCAGCAGCCCGGGACTAGCGGGATTCTACGAGCAGTACTTC.

The rearrangement joins TRBV2 to TRBJ1-1; no clear D. V was cut by 3 bases and J by 9 bases, with 11 bases left in between. CDR1 is SNHLY and CDR2 is FYNNEI in the germline V gene. The CDR3 contains 12 residues. The CDR3 sequence is CASSDRQIQAFF. The DNA for the CDR3 is TGTGCCAGCAGTGACCGGCAGATACAAGCTTTCTTT.

This clonotype appeared a few times. V and J are TRBV29-1 and TRBJ2-7; D is perhaps TRBD2 (6 bases). Deletions cut 3 bases from V and 4 bases from J, with 7 bases between. Germline V CDR1 and CDR2: SQVTM, ANQGSEA. CDR3 length: 11 amino acids. Here the CDR3 reads CSVEGLYEQYF. As DNA, the CDR3 is TGCAGCGTTGAGGGACTGTACGAGCAGTACTTC.

This clonotype was picked up a small number of times. The chain links TRBV6-6 to TRBJ2-3, with 9 bases aligning to TRBD2. The V segment lost 6 bases and the J segment 2 bases; nucleotides outside the gene matches: 6. The germline gives CDR1 MNHNY, CDR2 SVGAGI (reference sequence). The CDR3 runs 15 residues. The CDR3 DNA reads as TGTGCCAGCAGGCAGCTAGCGGGGCTCACAGATACGCAGTATTTT. Amino acid sequence: CASRQLAGLTDTQYF.

This clonotype was seen more than once but under ten times. This rearrangement joins TRBV28 to TRBJ2-7, with 7 bases identical to TRBD2. Germline V CDR1 and CDR2: MDHEN, SYDVKM. This CDR3 comprises 15 residues. The ends lost 3 bases at V and 2 bases at J; junction bases unmatched: 7. This CDR3 reads CASSLGGVRTYEQYF. Here the CDR3 DNA reads TGTGCCAGCAGTTTGGGAGGGGTACGGACCTACGAGCAGTACTTC.

This clonotype occurred a few times. The chain carries TRBV28 and TRBJ1-5, with D maybe TRBD1 (5 bases). Germline CDR1 reads MDHEN; CDR2 reads SYDVKM. V was trimmed by 6 bases and J by 3 bases, leaving 12 bases between them. The CDR3 loop spans 14 amino acids. The CDR3: CASSLGGYNQPQHF. DNA for the CDR3: TGTGCCAGCAGCCTCGGGGGGTACAATCAGCCCCAGCATTTT.

This clonotype was recorded a few times. This chain connects TRBV6-5 to TRBJ2-4; D uncertain. Trimming left V 2 bases short and J 1 base short, with 3 bases between. Germline CDR1 MNHEY, CDR2 SVGAGI. CDR3 length: 13 amino acids. The CDR3 loop is CASSYTAKNIQYF. Written as DNA, the CDR3 is TGTGCCAGCAGTTACACGGCCAAAAACATTCAGTACTTC.

This clonotype came up many times. This chain uses TRBV11-2 with TRBJ2-1; 9 nucleotides align to TRBD2. CDR3 length: 16 residues. Trimming at V came to 1 base and at J to 3 bases, leaving 4 bases not matched to a gene. Germline V CDR1 and CDR2: SGHAT, FQNNGV. DNA of the CDR3: TGTGCCAGCAGCTTAGTAGGGCGGGAGGGCTACAATGAGCAGTTCTTC. Its translation: CASSLVGREGYNEQFF.